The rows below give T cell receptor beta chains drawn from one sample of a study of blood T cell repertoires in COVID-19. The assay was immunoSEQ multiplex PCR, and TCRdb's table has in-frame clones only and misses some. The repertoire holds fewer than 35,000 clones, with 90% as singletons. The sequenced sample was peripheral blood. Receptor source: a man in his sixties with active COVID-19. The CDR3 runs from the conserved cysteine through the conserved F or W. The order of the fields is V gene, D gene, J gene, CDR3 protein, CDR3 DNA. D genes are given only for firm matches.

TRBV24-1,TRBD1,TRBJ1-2,CATSDWRQGGGYTF,TGTGCCACCAGTGATTGGAGACAGGGGGGTGGCTACACCTTC
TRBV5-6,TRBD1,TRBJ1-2,CASSPTGNYGYTF,TGTGCCAGCAGCCCGACAGGGAACTATGGCTACACCTTC
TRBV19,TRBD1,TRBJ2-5,CASSTGGSSETQYF,TGTGCCAGTAGCACAGGGGGGAGTTCGGAGACCCAGTACTTC
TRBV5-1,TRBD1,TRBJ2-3,CASKQLQGDTQYF,TGCGCCAGCAAACAATTACAGGGGGATACGCAGTATTTT
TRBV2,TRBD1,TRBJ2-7,CASSVRTGFVEQYF,TGTGCCAGCAGTGTGAGGACAGGGTTCGTCGAGCAGTACTTC
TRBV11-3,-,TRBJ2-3,CASSLGGGSTDTQYF,TGTGCCAGCAGCTTAGGAGGGGGAAGCACAGATACGCAGTATTTT
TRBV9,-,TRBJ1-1,CASSPRTAMNTEAFF,TGTGCCAGCAGCCCAAGGACAGCTATGAACACTGAAGCTTTCTTT
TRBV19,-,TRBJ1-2,CASSASGDGYTF,TGTGCCAGTAGTGCCTCAGGGGACGGCTACACCTTC
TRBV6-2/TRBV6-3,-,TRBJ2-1,CASSYQGYEQFF,TGTGCCAGCAGTTACCAGGGTTATGAGCAGTTCTTC
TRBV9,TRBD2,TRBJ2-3,CASRGEGADTQYF,TGTGCCAGCAGAGGGGAGGGTGCAGATACGCAGTATTTT
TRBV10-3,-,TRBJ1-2,CAISEGGRRHYGYTF,TGTGCCATCAGTGAGGGGGGCAGGAGGCACTATGGCTACACCTTC
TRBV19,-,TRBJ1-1,CASTRPAGTEAFF,TGTGCCAGTACCAGGCCGGCGGGGACTGAAGCTTTCTTT